This entry features one T cell receptor beta chain sequence. Assay: immunoSEQ multiplex PCR; the TCRdb copy retains only in-frame clones and omits some. The table includes roughly 1 million clones, around four fifths detected once. Germline V gene data show CDR1 as MRHNA and CDR2 as SNTAGT. V was cut by 4 bases and J by 7 bases, with 8 bases left in between. This CDR3 comprises 13 residues. This sample was taken from a study of shared clonotypes between healthy human individuals. As for the study in general: The study used three CD4 naive, three CD4 memory, two CD8 naive and one CD8 memory plate per donor.

This chain joins TRBV6-4 and TRBJ1-6; D possibly corresponds to TRBD1 (6 bases). This clonotype was obtained from a man younger than 30 in good health. The sample consisted of memory CD4+ T cells sorted from blood. Documented subset: CD45RA-negative fraction. The CDR3 here is CASSGTENSPLHF. The CDR3 DNA is TGTGCCAGCAGTGGGACAGAGAATTCACCCCTCCACTTT.